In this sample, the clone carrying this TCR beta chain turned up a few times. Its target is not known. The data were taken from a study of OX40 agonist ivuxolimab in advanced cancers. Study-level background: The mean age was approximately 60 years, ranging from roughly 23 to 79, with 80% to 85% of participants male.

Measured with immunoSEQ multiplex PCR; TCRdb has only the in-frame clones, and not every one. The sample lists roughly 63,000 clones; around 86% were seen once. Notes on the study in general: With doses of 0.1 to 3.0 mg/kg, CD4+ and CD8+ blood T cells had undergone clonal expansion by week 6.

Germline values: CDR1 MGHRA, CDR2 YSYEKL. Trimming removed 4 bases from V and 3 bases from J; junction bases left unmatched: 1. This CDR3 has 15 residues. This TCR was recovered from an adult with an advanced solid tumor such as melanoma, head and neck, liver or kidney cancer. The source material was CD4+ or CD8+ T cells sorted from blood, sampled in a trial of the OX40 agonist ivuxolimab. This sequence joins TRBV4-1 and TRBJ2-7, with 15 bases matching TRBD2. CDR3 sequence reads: CASSPGLAGGYEQYF. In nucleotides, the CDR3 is TGCGCCAGCAGCCCGGGACTAGCGGGAGGCTACGAGCAGTACTTC.